One and the same sample provided the 10 T cell receptor beta chains below, sequenced in a study of T-cell reconstitution after alpha-beta-depleted transplantation in children. TCRbeta library preparation incorporated unique molecular identifiers. TCRdb fed the PCR reads into MiXCR, producing one record per CDR3 protein. The table includes approximately 210,000 distinct CDR3 sequences, roughly 15% detected once. This sample comprised PBMCs from the stem cell graft donor, obtained from the stem cell graft. These receptors all stem from a human donor who donated a stem cell graft to a child with acute lymphoblastic leukemia.

This clonotype was recorded many times. This chain links TRBV29-1 with TRBJ2-2; 13 nucleotides match TRBD2. The ends lost 4 bases at V and 4 bases at J; junction bases unmatched: 9. Germline CDR1 reads SQVTM; CDR2 reads ANQGSEA. This CDR3 is 17 amino acids long. The CDR3: CSVVPGTSGIVTGELFF. The CDR3 DNA reads as TGCAGCGTTGTTCCCGGGACTAGCGGGATTGTCACCGGGGAGCTGTTTTTT.

This clonotype was counted ten times or more. The chain combines TRBV7-9 with TRBJ2-5; D not certain. CDR1 is SEHNR, CDR2 FQNEAQ, per germline (reference sequence). The CDR3 has 12 residues. Trimming removed 8 bases at V and 5 bases at J, with 12 bases between. In nucleotides, the CDR3 is TGTGCCAGCTCGGAGAATGGGGAGACCCAGTACTTC. Its protein product is CASSENGETQYF.

The gene calls are TRBV11-2 and TRBJ2-4; D remains ambiguous. The germline gives CDR1 SGHAT, CDR2 FQNNGV. The V end lost 0 bases, the J end lost 9 bases, and 18 bases lay between the germline ends. This CDR3 spans 16 amino acids. The CDR3 loop reads CASSLDIPVGGAIQYF. The CDR3 DNA reads as TGTGCCAGCAGCTTAGATATCCCGGTCGGTGGTGCCATTCAGTACTTC.

This clonotype appeared many times. This chain uses TRBV5-1 with TRBJ2-5; the match to TRBD1 covers 7 bases. V lost 5 bases, J lost 1 base, and 5 bases stayed unmatched. CDR1 is SGHRS and CDR2 is YFSETQ in the germline V gene. The CDR3 spans 14 residues. This chain's CDR3 is CASSSGTVQETQYF. The CDR3 coding sequence is TGCGCCAGCAGTTCCGGGACAGTCCAAGAGACCCAGTACTTC.

The chain uses TRBV12-3 or TRBV12-4 and TRBJ1-5; D is perhaps TRBD1 (6 bases). Trimming took off 5 bases at V and 6 bases at J, with 14 bases between the two ends. The CDR3 has 14 residues. The CDR3 protein is CASSIGGGAQPQHF. CDR3 nucleotides: TGTGCCAGCAGTATAGGGGGGGGGGCTCAGCCCCAGCATTTT.

At least ten counts were recorded for this clonotype. The V and J genes are TRBV29-1 and TRBJ2-3; no clear D gene. The length of the CDR3 is 10 residues. CDR1 is SQVTM, CDR2 ANQGSEA, per germline. Trimming stripped 7 bases from V and 8 bases from J, with 10 bases between. As DNA, the CDR3 is TGCAGCGGTAGAAGTAGTACGCAGTATTTT. Translation gives CSGRSSTQYF.

The rearrangement uses TRBV6-6 and TRBJ1-6, with no clear D. Germline lookup yields CDR1 MNHNY and CDR2 SVGAGI (reference sequence). This CDR3 is 12 amino acids long. V was trimmed by 5 bases and J by 4 bases, leaving 3 bases between them. Here the CDR3 reads CASSRYNSPLHF. In DNA form, the CDR3 reads TGTGCCAGCAGTAGATATAATTCACCCCTCCACTTT.

This clonotype was observed many times. The chain joins TRBV5-1 to TRBJ2-5, with D possibly matching TRBD1 (6 bases). Germline V gene sequence: CDR1 SGHRS, CDR2 YFSETQ. V dropped 4 bases and J dropped 1 base, with 17 bases sitting between them. The CDR3 covers 16 residues. CDR3 residues: CASSGGETGFQETQYF. CDR3 nucleotides: TGCGCCAGCAGCGGCGGAGAGACAGGTTTCCAAGAGACCCAGTACTTC.

The chain recombines TRBV19 with TRBJ1-1; D gene ambiguous. Trimming took 1 base from V and 5 from J, leaving 14 bases between them. The CDR3 runs to 15 residues. From germline, CDR1 is LNHDA and CDR2 SQIVND (reference sequence). CDR3 sequence: CASSIARDVSTEAFF. The CDR3 DNA reads as TGTGCCAGTAGTATAGCGCGGGATGTGAGTACTGAAGCTTTCTTT.

The chain uses TRBV27 and TRBJ2-1, with D hard to call. Trimming removed 6 bases from V and 4 bases from J, with 10 bases in between. The germline gives CDR1 MNHEY, CDR2 SMNVEV (reference sequence). CDR3 length: 13 amino acids. The CDR3 bases are TGTGCCAGCAGCCAAGGGCCTTACAATGAGCAGTTCTTC. The encoded protein is CASSQGPYNEQFF.